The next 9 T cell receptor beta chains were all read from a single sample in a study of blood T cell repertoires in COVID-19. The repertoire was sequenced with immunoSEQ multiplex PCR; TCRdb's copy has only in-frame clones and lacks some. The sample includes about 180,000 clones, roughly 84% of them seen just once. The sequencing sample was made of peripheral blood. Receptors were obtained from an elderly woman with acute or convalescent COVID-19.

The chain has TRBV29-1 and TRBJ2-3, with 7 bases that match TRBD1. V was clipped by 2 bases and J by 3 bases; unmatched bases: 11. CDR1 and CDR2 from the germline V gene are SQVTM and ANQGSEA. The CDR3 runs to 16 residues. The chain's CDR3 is CSVELIDRARTDTQYF. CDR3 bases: TGCAGCGTTGAACTAATAGACAGGGCGCGGACAGATACGCAGTATTTT.

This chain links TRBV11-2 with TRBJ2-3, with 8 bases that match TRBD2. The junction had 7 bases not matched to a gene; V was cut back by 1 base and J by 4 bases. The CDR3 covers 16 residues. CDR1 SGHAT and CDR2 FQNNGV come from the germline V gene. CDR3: CASSLARGVPPDTQYF. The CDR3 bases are TGTGCCAGCAGCTTAGCGCGGGGGGTCCCCCCAGATACGCAGTATTTT.

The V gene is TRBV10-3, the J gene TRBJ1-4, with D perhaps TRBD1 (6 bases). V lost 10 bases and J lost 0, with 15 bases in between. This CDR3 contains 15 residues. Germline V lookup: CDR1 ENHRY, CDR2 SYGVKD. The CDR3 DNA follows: TGTGCCACAGCATTACAGGGTGCAACTAATGAAAAACTGTTTTTT. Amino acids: CATALQGATNEKLFF.

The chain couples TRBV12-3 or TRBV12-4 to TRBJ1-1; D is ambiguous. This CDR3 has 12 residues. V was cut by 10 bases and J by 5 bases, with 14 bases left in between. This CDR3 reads CATGRGGTEAFF. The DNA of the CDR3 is TGTGCCACCGGCCGGGGTGGAACTGAAGCTTTCTTT.

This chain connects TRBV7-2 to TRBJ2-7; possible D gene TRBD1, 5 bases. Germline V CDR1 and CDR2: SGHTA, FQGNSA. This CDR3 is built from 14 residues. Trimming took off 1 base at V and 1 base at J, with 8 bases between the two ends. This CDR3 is CASSLDPGSYEQYF. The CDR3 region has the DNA TGTGCCAGCAGCTTAGATCCAGGGTCCTACGAGCAGTACTTC.

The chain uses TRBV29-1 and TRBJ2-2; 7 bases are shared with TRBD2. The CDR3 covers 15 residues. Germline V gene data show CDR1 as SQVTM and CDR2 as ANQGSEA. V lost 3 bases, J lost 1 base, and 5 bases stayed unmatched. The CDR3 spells CSVDKSSGNTGELFF. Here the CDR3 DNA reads TGCAGCGTTGATAAGTCTAGCGGGAACACCGGGGAGCTGTTTTTT.

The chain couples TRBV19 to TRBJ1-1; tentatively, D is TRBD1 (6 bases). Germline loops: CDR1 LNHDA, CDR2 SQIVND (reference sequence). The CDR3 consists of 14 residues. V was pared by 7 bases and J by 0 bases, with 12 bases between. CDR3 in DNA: TGTGCCAGTACCTTACAGGGTTTGAACACTGAAGCTTTCTTT. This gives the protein CASTLQGLNTEAFF.

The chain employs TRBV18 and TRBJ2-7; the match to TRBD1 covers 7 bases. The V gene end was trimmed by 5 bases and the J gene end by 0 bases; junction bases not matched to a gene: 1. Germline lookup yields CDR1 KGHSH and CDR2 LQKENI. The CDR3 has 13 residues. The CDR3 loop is CASSDRVSYEQYF. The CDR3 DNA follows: TGTGCCAGCTCAGACAGGGTCTCCTACGAGCAGTACTTC. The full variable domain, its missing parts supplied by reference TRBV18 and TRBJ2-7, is NAGVMQNPRHLVRRRGQEARLRCSPMKGHSHVYWYRQLPEEGLKFMVYLQKENIIDESGMPKERFSAEFPKEGPSILRIQQVVRGDSAAYFCASSDRVSYEQYFGPGTRLTVT.

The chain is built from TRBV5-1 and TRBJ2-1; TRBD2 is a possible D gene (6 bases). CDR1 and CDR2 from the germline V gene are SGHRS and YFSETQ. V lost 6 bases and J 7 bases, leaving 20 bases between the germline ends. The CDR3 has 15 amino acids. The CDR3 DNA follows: TGCGCCAGCACCGAACGGGGCGGGAACTTAAATGAGCAGTTCTTC. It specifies CASTERGGNLNEQFF. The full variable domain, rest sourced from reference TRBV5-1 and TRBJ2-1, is KAGVTQTPRYLIKTRGQQVTLSCSPISGHRSVSWYQQTPGQGLQFLFEYFSETQRNKGNFPGRFSGRQFSNSRSEMNVSTLELGDSALYLCASTERGGNLNEQFFGPGTRLTVL.